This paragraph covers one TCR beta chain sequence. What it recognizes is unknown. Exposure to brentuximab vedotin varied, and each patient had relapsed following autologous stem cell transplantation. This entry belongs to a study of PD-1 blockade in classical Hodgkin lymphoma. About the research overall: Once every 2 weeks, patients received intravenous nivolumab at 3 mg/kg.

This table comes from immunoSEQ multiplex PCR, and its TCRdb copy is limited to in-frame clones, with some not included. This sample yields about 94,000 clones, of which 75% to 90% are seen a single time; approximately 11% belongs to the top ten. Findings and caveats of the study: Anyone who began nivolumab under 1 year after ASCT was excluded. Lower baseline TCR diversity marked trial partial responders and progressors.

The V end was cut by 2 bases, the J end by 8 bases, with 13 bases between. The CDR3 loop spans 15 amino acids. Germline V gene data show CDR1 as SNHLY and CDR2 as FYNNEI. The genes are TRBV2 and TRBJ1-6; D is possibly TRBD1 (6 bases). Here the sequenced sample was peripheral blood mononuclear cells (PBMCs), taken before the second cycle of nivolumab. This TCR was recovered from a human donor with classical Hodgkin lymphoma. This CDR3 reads CASSERGARDSPLHF. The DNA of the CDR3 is TGTGCCAGCAGTGAAAGGGGGGCGAGGGATTCACCCCTCCACTTT.